This T cell receptor beta chain was profiled in a study of T cell repertoires in cytomegalovirus infection. Study-wide background: Epitope selection comprised recently identified HLA-C-restricted CMV epitopes and well-studied HLA-B-restricted CMV epitopes. The public TCR beta signatures pointed to both CMV infection and matching HLA type. Study findings and constraints: Carriers of CMV and the relevant HLA type were discriminated by public TCR beta frequency.

With regard to this clonotype: Its antigen is unidentified.

TCRdb analysed the reads with MiXCR anew, one entry per CDR3 protein. The sample records approximately 30,000 distinct CDR3 sequences, 19% being singletons. J gave up 4 bases and V 3 bases, and 3 bases lay outside the gene matches. Germline CDR1 and CDR2: SGHVS and FNYEAQ. The CDR3 has 14 amino acids. Here the sequenced sample was CD8+ T cells from cultured PBMCs, taken from culture after CMV antigen stimulation. This chain connects TRBV7-6 to TRBJ2-3, with 8 bases fitting TRBD2. The source of this sequence is a human donor in good health (CMV status not recorded). Some clones in this sample may be carry-over from other donors' samples. For the CDR3, the DNA is TGTGCCAGCAGCTTCCGGGGGGGGCCAGATACGCAGTATTTT. It is translated as CASSFRGGPDTQYF. Looking up the rest from reference TRBV7-6 and TRBJ2-3 gives the full variable domain: GAGVSQSPRYKVTKRGQDVALRCDPISGHVSLYWYRQALGQGPEFLTYFNYEAQQDKSGLPNDRFSAERPEGSISTLTIQRTEQRDSAMYRCASSFRGGPDTQYFGPGTRLTVL.